This T cell receptor (beta chain) was sequenced during a study of blood T cell repertoires in COVID-19. V was shortened by 6 bases and J by 8 bases, with 17 bases between the two germline ends. Germline CDR1 and CDR2: MNHEY and SVGEGT. The CDR3 runs 14 residues. The table came from immunoSEQ multiplex PCR; TCRdb's copy has only in-frame clones and leaves some out. The table has just over 300,000 clones, roughly 89% seen once. This sequence originates from a woman younger than 30 who had recovered from COVID-19. Sequenced material: PBMCs or T cells enriched from blood (not recorded which). The chain links TRBV6-2 or TRBV6-3 to TRBJ1-3, with D possibly matching TRBD1 (5 bases). In nucleotides, the CDR3 is TGTGCCAGCAGCAATGGGGGGTCCGGACACACCATATATTTT. Its translation: CASSNGGSGHTIYF.